These 14 T cell receptor beta chains were sequenced from one sample in a study of blood T cell repertoires in COVID-19. Profiling relied on immunoSEQ multiplex PCR, and the TCRdb table lists in-frame clones only, not all of them. The sample records some 96,000 clones, roughly 87% being singletons. Source material: peripheral blood. Receptor source: a man younger than 45 in a cohort sampled during active COVID-19.

This chain connects TRBV3-1 (or the pseudogene TRBV3-2) to TRBJ2-3, with TRBD1 matching 8 bases. The CDR3 loop spans 15 amino acids. The V gene end was trimmed by 4 bases and the J gene end by 6 bases; junction bases not matched to a gene: 9. Germline V gene data show CDR1 as LGHDT and CDR2 as YNNKEL (reference sequence). CDR3 protein: CASSLRTGPPDTQYF. The CDR3, as DNA: TGTGCCAGCAGCCTTCGGACAGGGCCCCCGGATACGCAGTATTTT.

V and J are TRBV19 and TRBJ1-1; 7 nucleotides match TRBD1. This CDR3 is built from 14 residues. Trimming at V came to 5 bases and at J to 3 bases, leaving 6 bases not matched to a gene. The germline V gene encodes CDR1 LNHDA and CDR2 SQIVND (reference sequence). This CDR3 is CASSSRQGYTEAFF. In nucleotides, the CDR3 is TGTGCCAGTAGTTCGAGACAGGGCTACACTGAAGCTTTCTTT. Complete variable domain (other parts from reference TRBV19 and TRBJ1-1): DGGITQSPKYLFRKEGQNVTLSCEQNLNHDAMYWYRQDPGQGLRLIYYSQIVNDFQKGDIAEGYSVSREKKESFPLTVTSAQKNPTAFYLCASSSRQGYTEAFFGQGTRLTVV.

V gene TRBV5-4 combines with J gene TRBJ1-2; D gene uncertain. Germline values: CDR1 SGHNT, CDR2 YYREEE (reference sequence). V lost 4 bases and J 5 bases, leaving 12 bases between the germline ends. The CDR3 loop spans 13 amino acids. CDR3 protein: CASSPRGNYGYTF. CDR3 in DNA: TGTGCCAGCAGCCCACGCGGTAATTATGGCTACACCTTC.

The V call is TRBV19, the J call TRBJ2-3; TRBD1 agrees at 9 bases. The ends lost 4 bases at V and 4 bases at J; junction bases unmatched: 3. The CDR3 extends over 14 amino acids. Looked up from germline, CDR1 is LNHDA and CDR2 is SQIVND (reference sequence). CDR3 sequence reads: CASSRGTGPDTQYF. The CDR3 DNA reads TGTGCCAGTAGTAGGGGGACAGGGCCAGATACGCAGTATTTT.

This clone was observed once. CDR3 loop: CASSPLGGEVYNSPLHF. In DNA, the CDR3 is TGTGCCAGCTCACCACTCGGGGGAGAAGTCTATAATTCACCCCTCCACTTT. V gene TRBV18 combines with J gene TRBJ1-6; TRBD1 is a possible D gene (5 bases). The CDR3 runs to 17 residues. V was shortened by 1 base and J by 3 bases, with 13 bases between the two germline ends. CDR1 KGHSH and CDR2 LQKENI come from the germline V gene.

The genes are TRBV4-1 and TRBJ2-7; 7 bases map to TRBD1. The CDR3 runs 20 residues. The ends lost 0 bases at V and 0 bases at J; junction bases unmatched: 17. CDR1 is MGHRA, CDR2 YSYEKL, per germline. DNA for the CDR3: TGCGCCAGCAGCCAAGAAATCCTACACAACCGGGACAGAGTCTCCTACGAGCAGTACTTC. Translating it yields CASSQEILHNRDRVSYEQYF.

The rearrangement uses TRBV28 and TRBJ1-2, with D possibly matching TRBD1 (5 bases). Trimming removed 1 base from V and 1 base from J, with 10 bases in between. Germline CDR1 and CDR2: MDHEN and SYDVKM. The CDR3 length is 15 residues. Written as DNA, the CDR3 is TGTGCCAGCAGTTTATCCAAAAGGGGTAACTATGGCTACACCTTC. Translating it yields CASSLSKRGNYGYTF.

The chain carries TRBV11-2 and TRBJ2-7, with 11 bases lining up with TRBD2. The germline gives CDR1 SGHAT, CDR2 FQNNGV. The CDR3 runs to 15 residues. The V segment lost 0 bases and the J segment 12 bases; nucleotides outside the gene matches: 10. CDR3 nucleotides: TGTGCCAGCAGCTTAGATGATCCTAGCGGGGGGCCGGGGTACTTC. This codes for CASSLDDPSGGPGYF.

The chain employs TRBV2 and TRBJ1-5; TRBD1 might be the D (6 bases). The CDR3 spans 15 residues. V was trimmed by 3 bases and J by 1 base, leaving 10 bases between them. Germline V lookup: CDR1 SNHLY, CDR2 FYNNEI. The CDR3 protein is CASSDTGTSNQPQHF. The CDR3 DNA is TGTGCCAGCAGTGATACAGGGACCAGCAATCAGCCCCAGCATTTT.

The chain employs TRBV5-4 and TRBJ2-2, with 10 bases that match TRBD2. The CDR3 extends over 16 amino acids. Germline V gene lookup returns CDR1 SGHNT and CDR2 YYREEE (reference sequence). With 4 bases clipped from V and 3 bases from J, the junction kept 6 bases outside the gene matches. CDR3 sequence (DNA): TGTGCCAGCAGCCAGTCCGGGACTAGCGACACCGGGGAGCTGTTTTTT. Its translation is CASSQSGTSDTGELFF.

The rearrangement links TRBV2 to TRBJ2-2; possible D gene TRBD1, 6 bases. CDR1 and CDR2 from the germline V gene are SNHLY and FYNNEI. This CDR3 has 15 amino acids. The V end was cut by 3 bases, the J end by 3 bases, with 11 bases between. CDR3 in amino acids: CASSDKQGYTGELFF. The CDR3 nucleotides are TGTGCCAGCAGTGATAAACAGGGTTACACCGGGGAGCTGTTTTTT.

The V gene is TRBV7-6, the J gene TRBJ2-3, with TRBD2 as a possible D gene (6 bases). The ends were cut back, 8 bases at V and 2 bases at J, with 20 bases in the middle. The CDR3 length is 16 residues. Germline loops: CDR1 SGHVS, CDR2 FNYEAQ. CDR3 nucleotide sequence: TGTGCCAGCGCCCGGCGGGGTGGGGACCCCACAGATACGCAGTATTTT. Translated, it gives CASARRGGDPTDTQYF.

The chain has TRBV7-6 and TRBJ2-1, with TRBD2 identical over 10 bases. The junction had 9 bases not matched to a gene; V was cut back by 4 bases and J by 6 bases. This CDR3 contains 16 residues. From germline, CDR1 is SGHVS and CDR2 FNYEAQ. The CDR3 sequence is CASSSPPSGGRNEQFF. The CDR3 coding sequence is TGTGCCAGCAGCTCTCCGCCTAGCGGGGGCCGCAATGAGCAGTTCTTC. Full variable domain (outside the CDR3, taken from reference TRBV7-6 and TRBJ2-1): GAGVSQSPRYKVTKRGQDVALRCDPISGHVSLYWYRQALGQGPEFLTYFNYEAQQDKSGLPNDRFSAERPEGSISTLTIQRTEQRDSAMYRCASSSPPSGGRNEQFFGPGTRLTVL.

The rearrangement links TRBV7-8 to TRBJ1-6; 8 bases are a match to TRBD1. Germline lookup yields CDR1 SGHVS and CDR2 FQNEAQ. J was trimmed by 7 bases and V by 5 bases; bases with no gene match: 7. There are 15 residues in the CDR3. CDR3 nucleotide sequence: TGTGCCAGCAGCAAAACCCGGGACAGGAATTCACCCCTCCACTTT. Translating gives CASSKTRDRNSPLHF. Based on the CDR3 plus reference TRBV7-8 and TRBJ1-6, the full variable domain is GAGVSQSPRYKVAKRGQDVALRCDPISGHVSLFWYQQALGQGPEFLTYFQNEAQLDKSGLPSDRFFAERPEGSVSTLKIQRTQQEDSAVYLCASSKTRDRNSPLHFGNGTRLTVT.